A selection of T cell receptor beta chains follows, all from one sample in a study of blood T cell repertoires in COVID-19. Clones were sequenced by immunoSEQ multiplex PCR, and TCRdb holds only the in-frame ones, with some missing. The data show 300,000 to 450,000 clones, 80% to 90% seen once. Sequencing input: PBMCs or T cells enriched from blood (not recorded which). The receptors were sampled from a man in his forties or fifties in a cohort exposed to, infected with or recovered from COVID-19 (not recorded which). CDR3s include the opening cysteine and the closing phenylalanine or tryptophan. The D gene is left open where the match is weak. Rows give clone size only sometimes, using once, few, many, or a class for an expanded clone.

V gene	clone size	D gene	J gene	CDR3 length	CDR3 DNA	CDR3 protein
TRBV9	-	-	TRBJ1-3	14	TGTGCCAGCAGCGTAGAGCTCTCTGGAAACACCATATATTTT	CASSVELSGNTIYF
TRBV5-1	-	TRBD1	TRBJ1-4	14	TGCGCCAGCAGCCTAGGGGGCCTGACTGAAAAACTGTTTTTT	CASSLGGLTEKLFF
TRBV7-9	few	-	TRBJ1-1	15	TGTGCCAGCAGGGGATGGGGGCAAGGAGGAACTGAAGCTTTCTTT	CASRGWGQGGTEAFF
TRBV4-2	-	TRBD2	TRBJ2-3	16	TGTGCCAGCAGCCAAGACGGGGTAGCGGGAGTAGATACGCAGTATTTT	CASSQDGVAGVDTQYF
TRBV18	once	-	TRBJ2-5	15	TGTGCCAGCTCACCACCGTCAAGAACCGGAGAGACCCAGTACTTC	CASSPPSRTGETQYF
TRBV25-1	-	TRBD2	TRBJ2-3	17	TGTGCCAGCAGTCCAGCACGACTAGCGGGAAGCACAGATACGCAGTATTTT	CASSPARLAGSTDTQYF
TRBV7-3	-	TRBD1	TRBJ1-2	13	TGTGCCAGCAGCGCGACAGGGCTCCATGGCTACACCTTC	CASSATGLHGYTF
TRBV19	-	-	TRBJ1-4	15	TGTGCCAGTAGTATAAGCGGGGGAACTAATGAAAAACTGTTTTTT	CASSISGGTNEKLFF
TRBV12-2	-	-	TRBJ2-4	16	TGTGCAAGTCGCTTAGTTCGGCGGCTAGCCAAAAACATTCAGTACTTC	CASRLVRRLAKNIQYF
TRBV3-1/TRBV3-2	-	TRBD2	TRBJ2-2	17	TGTGCCAGCAGCCAACTAATAGCGGGAGAACACACCGGGGAGCTGTTTTTT	CASSQLIAGEHTGELFF
TRBV18	-	TRBD1	TRBJ1-3	15	TGTGCCAGCTCCCACGACAGGGGGCCCGGAAACACCATATATTTT	CASSHDRGPGNTIYF
TRBV5-1	-	TRBD1	TRBJ1-5	15	TGCGCCAGCAGCAAAAATACAGGGGGCAATCAGCCCCAGCATTTT	CASSKNTGGNQPQHF
TRBV27	-	-	TRBJ1-1	15	TGTGCCAGCAGTTTAAGTGCAGGGTGGAACACTGAAGCTTTCTTT	CASSLSAGWNTEAFF
TRBV20-1	-	TRBD1	TRBJ1-5	14	TGCAGTGCTAGTGGAGACAGGGGCAATCAGCCCCAGCATTTT	CSASGDRGNQPQHF
TRBV28	-	TRBD1	TRBJ1-2	14	TGTGCCACCAAAACAGGGGGCTTGAACTATGGCTACACCTTC	CATKTGGLNYGYTF
TRBV7-2	-	-	TRBJ1-5	15	TGTGCCAGCAGCTTAGGCGGGGGCACCAATCAGCCCCAGCATTTT	CASSLGGGTNQPQHF
TRBV18	-	-	TRBJ2-4	15	TGTGCCAGCTCACCGGGTGGGCTAGCCAAAAACATTCAGTACTTC	CASSPGGLAKNIQYF
TRBV27	-	-	TRBJ2-5	14	TGTGCCAGCAGCCTAGACAGGAACCAAGAGACCCAGTACTTC	CASSLDRNQETQYF
TRBV27	-	TRBD1	TRBJ1-1	15	TGTGCCAGCAGTTTATCGGACAGGGGGGGCACTGAAGCTTTCTTT	CASSLSDRGGTEAFF
TRBV28	-	TRBD1	TRBJ1-4	14	TGTGCCAGCAGTCCGGGACAGTTAAATGAAAAACTGTTTTTT	CASSPGQLNEKLFF
TRBV2	-	TRBD1	TRBJ1-3	14	TGTGCCAGCAGTAACAGGGGCTTCGGAAACACCATATATTTT	CASSNRGFGNTIYF
TRBV28	-	TRBD1	TRBJ1-2	14	TGTGCCAGCAGGGGGACAGGGGGCGGCTATGGCTACACCTTC	CASRGTGGGYGYTF
TRBV28	-	-	TRBJ1-1	14	TGTGCCAGCACTTCCCAGGGCCTTAGGGCCGAAGCTTTCTTT	CASTSQGLRAEAFF
TRBV10-3	few	TRBD1	TRBJ1-5	14	TGTGCCATCAGTGAGCCCGGGACAGGGAAGGCCCAGCATTTT	CAISEPGTGKAQHF
TRBV19	once	-	TRBJ1-5	14	TGTGCCAGTAGTATAGAGGGGGCTAAACAGCCCCAGCATTTT	CASSIEGAKQPQHF